The 25 T cell receptor beta chains below all came from one sample that was sequenced in a study of early T cells in non-severe SARS-CoV-2 infection. Via MiXCR, TCRdb re-called the 5' RACE reads, giving one row per CDR3 protein. The table lists some 70,000 distinct CDR3 sequences, just under 5% of them singletons. The sample consisted of whole blood. The receptors originated from an adult who was a healthcare worker with PCR-confirmed SARS-CoV-2 infection or an uninfected control (not recorded which).

This clonotype was detected many times. The chain recombines TRBV7-9 with TRBJ2-3; the D gene is possibly TRBD2 (5 bases). Trimming took 2 bases from V and 1 from J, leaving 19 bases between them. The CDR3 spans 18 residues. CDR1 and CDR2 (germline): SEHNR, FQNEAQ (reference sequence). The CDR3 DNA reads as TGTGCCAGCAGCTTAATGTTTTCGGGCGGGCGAGGCACAGATACGCAGTATTTT. It encodes CASSLMFSGGRGTDTQYF.

A remark on this clonotype: This may come from a read error, since a much larger clone is one base off. The chain combines TRBV6-1 with TRBJ1-6, with TRBD1 identical over 7 bases. CDR1 is MNHNS, CDR2 SASEGT, per germline. The CDR3 contains 16 residues. After removal of 6 bases from V and 14 bases from J, the junction contained 19 bases not matched to a gene. CDR3 loop: CASRRGQDVVGSALHF. CDR3 nucleotides: TGTGCCAGCAGGAGAGGACAGGACGTGGTCGGATCAGCCCTCCACTTT.

The sample holds a few counts of this clonotype. This rearrangement joins TRBV12-3 or TRBV12-4 to TRBJ2-3, with unresolved D. Between the trimmed V and J ends, which lost 3 bases and 1 base, there was a span of 11 bases. The CDR3 spans 15 residues. The CDR3 nucleotides are TGTGCCAGCAGTTTGGACCCCATCGGCACAGATACGCAGTATTTT. Translated: CASSLDPIGTDTQYF.

This clonotype appeared many times. The genes are TRBV30 and TRBJ1-1; D unclear. Per the germline V gene, CDR1 is GTSNPN and CDR2 is SVGIG (reference sequence). The CDR3 has 13 amino acids. V was trimmed by 0 bases and J by 2 bases, leaving 7 bases between them. CDR3 loop: CAWSVQTNTEAFF. CDR3 in DNA: TGTGCCTGGAGTGTACAGACTAACACTGAAGCTTTCTTT.

This clonotype was seen repeatedly, ten times or more. The chain combines TRBV12-3 or TRBV12-4 with TRBJ1-5; TRBD1 is a possible D gene (6 bases). This CDR3 has 14 residues. Trimming removed 3 bases at V and 9 bases at J, with 15 bases between. The CDR3 coding sequence is TGTGCCAGCAGTTTTGGGGGGGCGGATTTGCCCCAGCATTTT. This encodes CASSFGGADLPQHF.

This clonotype has ten or more counts. The chain employs TRBV20-1 and TRBJ2-3, with D perhaps assigned TRBD1 or TRBD2 (5 bases each). Trimming took 6 bases from V and 2 from J, leaving 18 bases between them. The CDR3 sequence is 15 residues long. In germline, CDR1 is DFQATT, CDR2 SNEGSKA (reference sequence). In DNA, the CDR3 is TGCAGTGCGCCTTCGGCAGGGACCTACACAGATACGCAGTATTTT. The encoded protein is CSAPSAGTYTDTQYF.

This clonotype was found a few times. Since no conserved phenylalanine or tryptophan closes the CDR3, a read error is the likely cause. No DNA is shown, since the ends of the CDR3 on it are uncertain; the CDR3 is the one TCRdb lists. The rearrangement uses TRBV4-1 and TRBJ1-2; no DNA check was done on the table's D call, TRBD1. The CDR3 spans 13 amino acids, including both terminal residues. The germline V gene has CDR1 MGHRA and CDR2 YSYEKL. This CDR3 is CASSHGLGQIATL.

This clonotype was recorded at least ten times. This chain connects TRBV5-1 to TRBJ2-2, with a tentative D call TRBD1 (6 bases). Germline V CDR1 and CDR2: SGHRS, YFSETQ. The CDR3 is 16 residues long. Deletions cut 4 bases from V and 0 bases from J, with 13 bases between. This CDR3 reads CASSPHRVSNTGELFF. In DNA, the CDR3 is TGCGCCAGCAGCCCTCACAGGGTATCGAACACCGGGGAGCTGTTTTTT.

This rearrangement joins TRBV20-1 to TRBJ2-1; 10 positions agree with TRBD2. The CDR3 length is 16 residues. Germline assignment: CDR1 DFQATT and CDR2 SNEGSKA (reference sequence). Trimming removed 3 bases from V and 9 bases from J; junction bases left unmatched: 14. CDR3 DNA: TGCAGTGCTAGTGGAACCAGCGGGAGGGTTGCGGGTGAGCAGTTCTTC. Translation gives CSASGTSGRVAGEQFF.

In this sample, this clonotype turned up many times. The chain joins TRBV9 to TRBJ1-5; the D gene is possibly TRBD1 (5 bases). The CDR3 loop spans 13 amino acids. Trimming left V 1 base short and J 5 bases short, with 7 bases between. Germline CDR1 and CDR2: SGDLS and YYNGEE. CDR3 in DNA: TGTGCCAGCAGCGTAACAGGTGATCAGCCCCAGCATTTT. It specifies CASSVTGDQPQHF.

The sample holds a few counts of this clonotype. The rearrangement joins TRBV2 to TRBJ2-5, with 8 bases fitting TRBD1. CDR3 length equals 15 residues. With V trimmed by 0 bases and J by 2 bases, 2 bases remained unmatched. The germline V gene encodes CDR1 SNHLY and CDR2 FYNNEI. This chain's CDR3 is CASSEARTGQETQYF. In nucleotides, the CDR3 is TGTGCCAGCAGTGAAGCTAGGACAGGGCAAGAGACCCAGTACTTC.

The chain uses TRBV7-9 and TRBJ2-5, with TRBD1 as a possible D gene (6 bases). With 4 bases removed from V and 4 bases from J, the gap between germline ends came to 16 bases. Per the germline V gene, CDR1 is SEHNR and CDR2 is FQNEAQ (reference sequence). The CDR3 length is 15 residues. The CDR3 region is CASSSTGHPPETQYF. In nucleotides, the CDR3 is TGTGCCAGCAGCTCCACGGGACACCCACCAGAGACCCAGTACTTC.

This rearrangement joins TRBV13 to TRBJ1-2; D remains unclear. Trimming took off 0 bases at V and 5 bases at J, with 7 bases between the two ends. The CDR3 extends over 13 amino acids. Germline assignment: CDR1 PRHDT and CDR2 FYEKMQ (reference sequence). The CDR3 DNA reads as TGTGCCAGCAGCTTAGGACAGTTTTATGGCTACACCTTC. Translation gives CASSLGQFYGYTF. Complete variable domain (other parts from reference TRBV13 and TRBJ1-2): AAGVIQSPRHLIKEKRETATLKCYPIPRHDTVYWYQQGPGQDPQFLISFYEKMQSDKGSIPDRFSAQQFSDYHSELNMSSLELGDSALYFCASSLGQFYGYTFGSGTRLTVV.

This clonotype was recorded many times. V gene TRBV2 combines with J gene TRBJ2-7; D might be TRBD1 (6 bases). V lost 6 bases, J lost 4 bases, and 13 bases lay in between. Germline V lookup: CDR1 SNHLY, CDR2 FYNNEI. CDR3 length equals 13 residues. CDR3 DNA: TGTGCCAGCAGGGACAGCCTGAGTTACGAGCAGTACTTC. This sequence encodes CASRDSLSYEQYF. Combining the CDR3 with reference TRBV2 and TRBJ2-7 gives the whole variable domain EPEVTQTPSHQVTQMGQEVILRCVPISNHLYFYWYRQILGQKVEFLVSFYNNEISEKSEIFDDQFSVERPDGSNFTLKIRSTKLEDSAMYFCASRDSLSYEQYFGPGTRLTVT.

There are many counts of this clonotype. The chain carries TRBV27 and TRBJ1-6; 8 bases are a match to TRBD1. CDR1 MNHEY and CDR2 SMNVEV come from the germline V gene (reference sequence). The CDR3 totals 14 residues. V was pared by 4 bases and J by 10 bases, with 6 bases of the junction left unmatched. In nucleotides, the CDR3 is TGTGCCAGCAGTTCCGACAGGGGTGGATCACCCCTCCACTTT. As protein: CASSSDRGGSPLHF.

V usage is TRBV30 and J usage is TRBJ2-7; possibly TRBD1 for D (5 bases). V was pared by 0 bases and J by 0 bases, with 12 bases between. Per germline, CDR1 GTSNPN and CDR2 SVGIG (reference sequence). The CDR3 runs to 15 residues. The DNA of the CDR3 is TGTGCCTGGAGTGTGGGGCAGGTAAACTCCTACGAGCAGTACTTC. Residues: CAWSVGQVNSYEQYF. The whole variable domain, remainder taken from reference TRBV30 and TRBJ2-7, is SQTIHQWPATLVQPVGSPLSLECTVEGTSNPNLYWYRQAAGRGLQLLFYSVGIGQISSEVPQNLSASRPQDRQFILSSKKLLLSDSGFYLCAWSVGQVNSYEQYFGPGTRLTVT.

This clonotype was picked up a small number of times. This chain connects TRBV11-2 to TRBJ2-3, with D hard to call. V was trimmed by 1 base and J by 10 bases, leaving 9 bases between them. This CDR3 has 12 residues. The germline CDR1 and CDR2 sequences are SGHAT and FQNNGV. Here the CDR3 DNA reads TGTGCCAGCAGCTTAGCACGTTCTTCGCAGTATTTT. Protein sequence: CASSLARSSQYF.

The chain employs TRBV7-2 and TRBJ2-3; D gene ambiguous. The germline gives CDR1 SGHTA, CDR2 FQGNSA. This CDR3 spans 13 amino acids. V lost 2 bases and J 1 base, leaving 4 bases between the germline ends. CDR3 loop: CASSLPGTDTQYF. CDR3 bases: TGTGCCAGCAGCTTACCCGGCACAGATACGCAGTATTTT.

This clonotype was recorded at least ten times. The CDR3 sequence: CASSSPQNIQYF. The CDR3 region has the DNA TGCGCCAGCAGCTCCCCACAAAACATTCAGTACTTC. This chain uses TRBV5-1 with TRBJ2-4; D gene ambiguous. This CDR3 contains 12 residues. Trimming pared 3 bases from V and 5 bases from J, leaving 6 bases between. Germline-derived CDR1 and CDR2 are SGHRS and YFSETQ.

Many counts were recorded for this clonotype. The genes are TRBV29-1 and TRBJ2-1, with 11 bases fitting TRBD2. Germline-derived CDR1 and CDR2 are SQVTM and ANQGSEA. The CDR3 extends over 13 amino acids. V lost 3 bases to trimming and J lost 8 bases; unmatched junction nucleotides: 3. CDR3 DNA: TGCAGCGTTGACTCACTAGCGGGAGATGAGCAGTTCTTC. Protein sequence: CSVDSLAGDEQFF.

This clonotype appeared a few times. J is TRBJ2-7 and V is TRBV7-2, with 11 bases fitting TRBD2. The CDR3 has 14 residues. Germline V gene sequence: CDR1 SGHTA, CDR2 FQGNSA. With V trimmed by 6 bases and J by 5 bases, 6 bases remained unmatched. CDR3 region: CASSIAGGPDEQYF. Written as DNA, the CDR3 is TGTGCCAGCAGTATAGCGGGAGGGCCGGACGAGCAGTACTTC.

This clonotype has ten or more counts. The chain recombines TRBV7-9 with TRBJ2-3, with 7 nucleotides matching TRBD1. V shed 3 bases, J shed 4 bases, and the junction held 10 bases outside the gene matches. Per the germline V gene, CDR1 is SEHNR and CDR2 is FQNEAQ (reference sequence). The CDR3 spans 16 residues. The CDR3: CASSFTGAVGADTQYF. CDR3 sequence (DNA): TGTGCCAGCAGCTTCACAGGGGCCGTTGGGGCAGATACGCAGTATTTT. The whole variable domain, filled in from reference TRBV7-9 and TRBJ2-3, reads DTGVSQNPRHKITKRGQNVTFRCDPISEHNRLYWYRQTLGQGPEFLTYFQNEAQLEKSRLLSDRFSAERPKGSFSTLEIQRTEQGDSAMYLCASSFTGAVGADTQYFGPGTRLTVL.

There are a few counts of this clonotype. The J gene is TRBJ2-1, the V gene TRBV7-2; D gene unclear. Germline assignment: CDR1 SGHTA and CDR2 FQGNSA. The V end was cut by 0 bases, the J end by 5 bases, with 8 bases between. This CDR3 contains 14 residues. The CDR3 region has the DNA TGTGCCAGCAGCTTAGCGGCTACCCACAATGAGCAGTTCTTC. It encodes CASSLAATHNEQFF.

This clonotype occurred many times. The rearrangement uses TRBV27 and TRBJ1-2; possible D gene TRBD1, 5 bases. This CDR3 has 14 residues. The V end lost 6 bases, the J end lost 4 bases, and 15 bases lay between the germline ends. Germline V lookup: CDR1 MNHEY, CDR2 SMNVEV (reference sequence). CDR3 nucleotide sequence: TGTGCCAGCAGCCCAAACAGGATATCCTATGGCTACACCTTC. This codes for CASSPNRISYGYTF.

This clonotype was counted many times. V and J are TRBV6-2 or TRBV6-3 and TRBJ2-1, with TRBD2 matching 11 bases. Per germline, CDR1 MNHEY and CDR2 SVGEGT. This CDR3 has 16 amino acids. V lost 6 bases to trimming and J lost 6 bases; unmatched junction nucleotides: 10. The CDR3 loop is CASSLPGGLAANEQFF. The CDR3 coding sequence is TGTGCCAGCAGCCTACCTGGGGGACTAGCGGCCAATGAGCAGTTCTTC.